Here is one TCR beta chain with its context. Its target is unknown. These data are taken from a study of post-analysis software for immune sequencing data. The study, taken as a whole, reports: Normalized Chao1 diversity in multiple sclerosis patients fell significantly below that of controls. Relative to controls, patients had about 5 TRBV segments at higher frequency, with TRBV5-6, TRBV5-1 and TRBV20-1 among these.

Tagging with unique molecular identifiers was a feature of the TCR beta cDNA libraries. MiXCR, applied by TCRdb to the PCR reads, yields one record per CDR3 protein. The table records a few hundred thousand distinct CDR3 sequences, around 33% of them present only once. V was clipped by 9 bases and J by 12 bases, with 18 bases between them. The CDR3 is made up of 12 amino acids. The germline gives CDR1 LGHNT, CDR2 FRNRAP. The TCR sequence derives from a girl under 18 with multiple sclerosis. This rearrangement joins TRBV12-5 to TRBJ2-1, with TRBD2 as a possible D gene (6 bases). The material sequenced was blood. CDR3 nucleotides: TGTGCTAGGGGAGGAGACGGGTTTGGGCAGTTCTTC. It translates to CARGGDGFGQFF.